What follows are 29 T cell receptor beta chains derived from one specimen sequenced in a study of shared clonotypes between healthy human individuals. It was CD45RO-negative cells, positively selected for CCR7, that made up naive CD8 cells, with terminally differentiated effector memory CD45RA+ cells excluded. This table comes from immunoSEQ multiplex PCR, and its TCRdb copy is limited to in-frame clones, with some not included. The profile shows some 1,900,000 clones, about 95% of them singletons. Sequencing was done on a sample of naive CD8+ T cells sorted from blood. The receptors here all came from a man between 18 and 29 years old in good health.

The V call is TRBV27, the J call TRBJ1-6; D is uncertain. Germline lookup yields CDR1 MNHEY and CDR2 SMNVEV (reference sequence). V gave up 2 bases and J gave up 10 bases, with 9 bases separating them. The CDR3 has 13 amino acids. CDR3 coding DNA: TGTGCCAGCAGTTTAGAGGCAGGATCACCCCTCCACTTT. It encodes CASSLEAGSPLHF.

This clone was picked up one time. The chain employs TRBV10-3 and TRBJ2-7, with 11 bases identical to TRBD1. Germline CDR1 reads ENHRY; CDR2 reads SYGVKD. The CDR3 has 14 amino acids. The V and J ends lost 4 bases and 5 bases, in that order; junction bases with no gene match: 4. The CDR3, as DNA: TGTGCCATCAGTGCGGGACAGGGGGGGAACGAGCAGTACTTC. Its protein product is CAISAGQGGNEQYF.

The V call is TRBV4-1, the J call TRBJ2-5, with 9 bases fitting TRBD1. V was clipped by 2 bases and J by 4 bases; unmatched bases: 5. The germline V gene has CDR1 MGHRA and CDR2 YSYEKL. The CDR3 runs 15 residues. The DNA for the CDR3 is TGCGCCAGCAGCCAATCCAACAGGGGGCTAGAGACCCAGTACTTC. It encodes CASSQSNRGLETQYF.

The rearrangement links TRBV7-8 to TRBJ1-2; D is undetermined. This CDR3 region has 11 residues. Germline-derived CDR1 and CDR2 are SGHVS and FQNEAQ. V lost 2 bases and J 7 bases, leaving 5 bases between the germline ends. The CDR3 DNA follows: TGTGCCAGCAGCTTACCCCCTGGCTACACCTTC. It yields the protein CASSLPPGYTF.

The V call is TRBV5-6, the J call TRBJ2-1, with TRBD2 identical over 7 bases. Germline V gene sequence: CDR1 SGHDT, CDR2 YYEEEE. CDR3 length equals 15 residues. V was clipped by 5 bases and J by 4 bases; unmatched bases: 9. CDR3 protein: CASSLLAELYNEQFF. The CDR3 nucleotides are TGTGCCAGCAGTTTGCTAGCGGAATTATACAATGAGCAGTTCTTC.

The chain is built from TRBV13 and TRBJ1-1; D call uncertain. Trimming stripped 4 bases from V and 0 bases from J, with 12 bases between. Germline CDR1 is PRHDT and CDR2 is FYEKMQ (reference sequence). This CDR3 is built from 15 residues. CDR3 nucleotide sequence: TGTGCCAGCAGCTACCCACTAGGGATGAACACTGAAGCTTTCTTT. The encoded protein is CASSYPLGMNTEAFF.

The V gene is TRBV4-2, the J gene TRBJ2-1; D gene ambiguous. The germline V gene has CDR1 LGHNA and CDR2 YNFKEQ. This CDR3 is 13 amino acids long. V lost 0 bases to trimming and J lost 6 bases, with 6 bases between them. CDR3 DNA sequence: TGTGCCAGCAGCCAAGAAAAGAGCAATGAGCAGTTCTTC. The encoded protein is CASSQEKSNEQFF.

This clone was recorded once. The chain recombines TRBV9 with TRBJ1-2; 11 bases are shared with TRBD1. The V gene's germline CDR1 is SGDLS and CDR2 YYNGEE. The CDR3 is 15 residues long. After removal of 0 bases from V and 7 bases from J, the junction contained 5 bases not matched to a gene. The CDR3: CASSVEGQGVVGYTF. For the CDR3, the DNA is TGTGCCAGCAGCGTAGAGGGACAGGGGGTTGTTGGCTACACCTTC.

V usage is TRBV14 and J usage is TRBJ2-2, with D possibly matching TRBD1 (6 bases). The CDR3 has 16 residues. CDR1 SGHDN and CDR2 FVKESK come from the germline V gene. Trimming shortened V by 0 bases and J by 0 bases, and 8 bases separated the two germline ends. The CDR3 is CASSQEWDTNTGELFF. The CDR3 DNA reads as TGTGCCAGCAGCCAAGAGTGGGACACGAACACCGGGGAGCTGTTTTTT.

This clone showed up just once. V is TRBV9 and J is TRBJ2-5; a weak D match, TRBD1 (5 bases). This CDR3 comprises 15 residues. V lost 5 bases, J lost 1 base, and 15 bases lay in between. Per germline, CDR1 SGDLS and CDR2 YYNGEE. As DNA, the CDR3 is TGTGCCAGCAGTAGGGGCGGCAGCGTCCAAGAGACCCAGTACTTC. This gives the protein CASSRGGSVQETQYF. Using reference TRBV9 and TRBJ2-5 for the parts outside the CDR3, the full variable domain is DSGVTQTPKHLITATGQRVTLRCSPRSGDLSVYWYQQSLDQGLQFLIQYYNGEERAKGNILERFSAQQFPDLHSELNLSSLELGDSALYFCASSRGGSVQETQYFGPGTRLLVL.

This clone came up once. CDR3 region: CASSYSGEVGEQYF. DNA of the CDR3: TGTGCCAGCAGTTACTCGGGGGAGGTCGGCGAGCAGTACTTC. The chain recombines TRBV6-5 with TRBJ2-7, with D possibly TRBD2 on 6 matching bases. This CDR3 has 14 residues. V was cut by 0 bases and J by 6 bases, with 12 bases left in between. Germline lookup yields CDR1 MNHEY and CDR2 SVGAGI.

J is TRBJ2-3 and V is TRBV2; the D is unclear. The CDR3 extends over 13 amino acids. Trimming removed 6 bases at V and 8 bases at J, with 15 bases between. Germline V lookup: CDR1 SNHLY, CDR2 FYNNEI. The CDR3 sequence: CASRGLGSGTQYF. The CDR3 coding sequence is TGTGCCAGCAGAGGTCTGGGGTCAGGTACGCAGTATTTT.

The table lists this clone with a count of one. The CDR3 reads CASPARINSPLHF. CDR3 bases: TGTGCCAGTCCGGCACGAATTAATTCACCCCTCCACTTT. The J gene is TRBJ1-6, the V gene TRBV19; D call uncertain. Germline-derived CDR1 and CDR2 are LNHDA and SQIVND (reference sequence). This CDR3 has 13 residues. V lost 8 bases and J lost 6, with 11 bases in between.

In this sample, this clone turned up once. CDR3 sequence reads: CASSLTGPRETQYF. Here the CDR3 DNA reads TGCGCCAGCAGCTTAACGGGACCGAGGGAGACCCAGTACTTC. V gene TRBV10-2 combines with J gene TRBJ2-5, with D tentatively TRBD1 or TRBD2 (5 bases each). Trimming stripped 6 bases from V and 5 bases from J, with 16 bases between. Germline CDR1 reads WSHSY; CDR2 reads SAAADI. The CDR3 spans 14 residues.

V is TRBV27 and J is TRBJ2-7, with D perhaps TRBD1 (6 bases). Germline V gene lookup returns CDR1 MNHEY and CDR2 SMNVEV (reference sequence). Trimming removed 3 bases from V and 5 bases from J, with 11 bases in between. The CDR3 has 13 residues. Here the CDR3 DNA reads TGTGCCAGCAGTTTCACAGGGCAGGACGAGCAGTACTTC. Translation gives CASSFTGQDEQYF.

The rearrangement joins TRBV7-8 to TRBJ1-5, with D maybe TRBD1 (5 bases). The CDR3 runs to 15 residues. The V gene's germline CDR1 is SGHVS and CDR2 FQNEAQ. V dropped 1 base and J dropped 7 bases, with 14 bases sitting between them. The CDR3 region is CASSLDAGSIQPQHF. The CDR3 DNA is TGTGCCAGCAGCTTAGATGCAGGGAGTATCCAGCCCCAGCATTTT.

The chain is built from TRBV19 and TRBJ1-2; weak D call: TRBD1 (6 bases). Germline CDR1 LNHDA, CDR2 SQIVND (reference sequence). The CDR3 is 14 amino acids. The germline V and J ends were trimmed by 5 bases and 4 bases, with 14 bases remaining between them. CDR3 loop: CASSLQTGPYGYTF. The CDR3 nucleotides read TGTGCCAGTAGTCTACAGACAGGACCCTATGGCTACACCTTC.

The V and J genes are TRBV7-9 and TRBJ1-2; D possibly corresponds to TRBD1 (5 bases). The length of the CDR3 is 16 residues. Germline values: CDR1 SEHNR, CDR2 FQNEAQ (reference sequence). Deletions cut 2 bases from V and 8 bases from J, with 21 bases between. CDR3 bases: TGTGCCAGCAGCTTAAATCCGGGACTCGTCTCGGGCGGCTACACCTTC. Protein sequence: CASSLNPGLVSGGYTF. The full variable domain, with the rest looked up from reference TRBV7-9 and TRBJ1-2, is DTGVSQNPRHKITKRGQNVTFRCDPISEHNRLYWYRQTLGQGPEFLTYFQNEAQLEKSRLLSDRFSAERPKGSFSTLEIQRTEQGDSAMYLCASSLNPGLVSGGYTFGSGTRLTVV.

This rearrangement joins TRBV7-9 to TRBJ1-2; D is uncertain. The CDR3 runs 15 residues. V lost 0 bases, J lost 4 bases, and 12 bases lay in between. In germline, CDR1 is SEHNR, CDR2 FQNEAQ (reference sequence). The CDR3 DNA sequence: TGTGCCAGCAGCTTAGCAGGGCTCAGCGGCTATGGCTACACCTTC. It is translated as CASSLAGLSGYGYTF.

Regarding this clone: At the DNA level, this CDR3 is encoded by other sequences in the same sample as well. The gene calls are TRBV2 and TRBJ2-7; 7 nucleotides align to TRBD2. The germline gives CDR1 SNHLY, CDR2 FYNNEI. The length of the CDR3 is 14 residues. The V gene end was trimmed by 4 bases and the J gene end by 2 bases; junction bases not matched to a gene: 5. Here the CDR3 DNA reads TGTGCCAGCAGTGTAGCGGGCGAAACCTACGAGCAGTACTTC. It specifies CASSVAGETYEQYF.

Notes on this clone: In the same sample, other DNA sequences code for this CDR3. The genes are TRBV28 and TRBJ1-1, with D uncertain. The germline gives CDR1 MDHEN, CDR2 SYDVKM. The CDR3 spans 13 residues. V was trimmed by 3 bases and J by 0 bases, leaving 5 bases between them. For the CDR3, the DNA is TGTGCCAGCAGTTTCAATCTGAACACTGAAGCTTTCTTT. It translates to CASSFNLNTEAFF. Using reference TRBV28 and TRBJ1-1 for the parts outside the CDR3, the full variable domain is DVKVTQSSRYLVKRTGEKVFLECVQDMDHENMFWYRQDPGLGLRLIYFSYDVKMKEKGDIPEGYSVSREKKERFSLILESASTNQTSMYLCASSFNLNTEAFFGQGTRLTVV.

This chain links TRBV10-3 with TRBJ1-2; D is unresolved. Per germline, CDR1 ENHRY and CDR2 SYGVKD. V was cut by 2 bases and J by 4 bases, with 2 bases left in between. CDR3 length: 11 residues. CDR3: CAISEIYGYTF. The CDR3 nucleotides are TGTGCCATCAGTGAGATCTATGGCTACACCTTC.

CDR3 sequence (DNA): TGTGCCAGCAGTCCGAGAACGGGGCGCTACAATGAGCAGTTCTTC. Its translation: CASSPRTGRYNEQFF. The chain has TRBV7-8 and TRBJ2-1; D possibly matches TRBD1 or TRBD2 (5 bases each). The length of the CDR3 is 15 residues. Trimming stripped 6 bases from V and 3 bases from J, with 15 bases between. The germline V gene encodes CDR1 SGHVS and CDR2 FQNEAQ.

This chain uses TRBV18 with TRBJ2-7; D is perhaps TRBD1 (6 bases). Trimming cost V 2 bases and J 3 bases, with 17 bases left between them. In germline, CDR1 is KGHSH, CDR2 LQKENI. CDR3 size: 16 residues. DNA for the CDR3: TGTGCCAGCTCACCAGATGTGACAGGCTGGCGCTACGAGCAGTACTTC. Translating gives CASSPDVTGWRYEQYF.

The chain uses TRBV11-3 and TRBJ2-1; no definite D call. There are 12 residues in the CDR3. V lost 4 bases to trimming and J lost 5 bases, with 6 bases between them. Germline V gene sequence: CDR1 SGHNT, CDR2 YENEEA. The CDR3, as DNA: TGTGCCAGCAGCTCCGGAAACAATGAGCAGTTCTTC. Encoded protein: CASSSGNNEQFF.

The chain has TRBV9 and TRBJ2-5, with D tentatively TRBD2 (6 bases). This CDR3 comprises 15 residues. CDR1 is SGDLS, CDR2 YYNGEE, per germline. V was clipped by 0 bases and J by 2 bases, with 11 bases between them. The CDR3: CASSVDGAGQETQYF. DNA for the CDR3: TGTGCCAGCAGCGTAGACGGTGCGGGACAAGAGACCCAGTACTTC.

This rearrangement joins TRBV9 to TRBJ1-1; D unresolved. Trimming stripped 3 bases from V and 0 bases from J, with 12 bases between. The CDR3 runs 15 residues. The germline V gene encodes CDR1 SGDLS and CDR2 YYNGEE. CDR3 sequence: CASSEDGWMNTEAFF. In DNA, the CDR3 is TGTGCCAGCAGCGAGGACGGATGGATGAACACTGAAGCTTTCTTT.

A note on this clone: The junction and the germline gene differ at one end; a read error may be behind it. In the same sample, other DNA sequences code for this CDR3. The rearrangement uses TRBV6-6 and TRBJ2-1; unclear D gene. Germline V gene lookup returns CDR1 MNHNY and CDR2 SVGAGI (reference sequence). The CDR3 is made up of 12 amino acids. CDR3 sequence: CASSYSDNEQFF. CDR3 DNA sequence: TGTGCCAGCAGTTACTCCGACAATGAGCAGTTCTTC.

The CDR3 DNA is TGCGCCAGCAGCACCGGGACAGATTATGAAAAACTGTTTTTT. Protein sequence: CASSTGTDYEKLFF. The chain combines TRBV5-1 with TRBJ1-4, with 7 bases matching TRBD1. In germline, CDR1 is SGHRS, CDR2 YFSETQ. This CDR3 region has 14 residues. With 4 bases clipped from V and 6 bases from J, the junction kept 6 bases outside the gene matches. The full variable domain, completed using reference TRBV5-1 and TRBJ1-4, is KAGVTQTPRYLIKTRGQQVTLSCSPISGHRSVSWYQQTPGQGLQFLFEYFSETQRNKGNFPGRFSGRQFSNSRSEMNVSTLELGDSALYLCASSTGTDYEKLFFGSGTQLSVL.